Sequencing of this T cell receptor (beta chain) was carried out in a study of CD8+ T cells in alopecia areata. Extracted RNA was reverse transcribed into cDNA, the sequencing template. Sequenced by immunoSEQ multiplex PCR; TCRdb stores in-frame clones only, minus some. This sample has over 85,000 clones; under 45% occur once, and the top ten carry 0.6% to 0.85%. This clone showed up just a few times. No antigen is known for it. The germline CDR1 and CDR2 sequences are LGHNA and YSLEER. The V segment lost 4 bases and the J segment 6 bases; nucleotides outside the gene matches: 6. This CDR3 spans 14 amino acids. General observations from the study: Affected scalp, especially in alopecia totalis/universalis, had a higher clonality than normal scalp did.

Material: CD4+ T cells sorted from blood. V and J are TRBV4-3 and TRBJ2-4; 7 positions match TRBD2. This TCR was recovered from a human donor with alopecia areata. The CDR3, as DNA: TGCGCCAGCAGCCGGGGACTAACCTCAAACATTCAGTACTTC. Protein: CASSRGLTSNIQYF.